This T cell receptor (beta chain) was captured by sequencing in a study of blood T cell repertoires in COVID-19. Study as a whole: The United States, Italy and Spain provided the acute and convalescent COVID-19 samples. T cells, B-cell-depleted T cells, or PBMCs supplied cDNA or gDNA.

In the source study's methods: Reference gene primer amplification gave nucleated cell count estimates. The assay was immunoSEQ multiplex PCR, and TCRdb's table has in-frame clones only and misses some. For V, J and clone size, that table is used; D and trimming come from the DNA. The sample lists 200,000 to 250,000 clones, 88% occurring once. This CDR3 has 17 residues. The germline gives CDR1 SGHKS, CDR2 YYEKEE (reference sequence). Trimming stripped 3 bases from V and 0 bases from J, with 16 bases between. Sequencing used peripheral blood. The receptor comes from a man aged 18 to 29 with active or convalescent COVID-19. V and J are TRBV5-5 and TRBJ2-1, with a possible D match to TRBD1 (6 bases). The CDR3 is CASSSGTPKASYNEQFF. As DNA, the CDR3 is TGTGCCAGCAGCTCCGGGACACCAAAGGCCTCCTACAATGAGCAGTTCTTC.